Presented here are 14 T cell receptor beta chains from one specimen sequenced in a study of T cells in Graves' hyperthyroidism and ophthalmopathy. Amplification targeted TCR beta CDR3 regions from RNA transcripts. In the first-round RT-PCR of the TCR CDR3, the HTBI primer set was used. TCRdb recomputed calls from the multiplex PCR reads with MiXCR, one row per CDR3 protein. The table has some 800,000 distinct CDR3 sequences, over 35% seen once. Sequenced sample: blood. These receptors came from a man younger than 30 with Graves' hyperthyroidism.

This sequence joins TRBV6-5 and TRBJ2-7; D perhaps matches TRBD1 (5 bases). Germline-derived CDR1 and CDR2 are MNHEY and SVGAGI. The V and J ends lost 8 bases and 4 bases respectively, with 15 bases between them. CDR3 size: 13 residues. The CDR3 protein is CASFDRSQYEQYF. The CDR3 coding sequence is TGTGCCAGCTTCGACAGAAGTCAGTACGAGCAGTACTTC.

V gene TRBV20-1 combines with J gene TRBJ1-5; 8 bases align to TRBD1. The CDR3 has 15 residues. The trim removed 4 bases at V and 3 bases at J, leaving 8 bases unmatched. The V gene's germline CDR1 is DFQATT and CDR2 SNEGSKA (reference sequence). CDR3 nucleotides: TGCAGTGCTATTAGCTGGACAGGGCACAATCAGCCCCAGCATTTT. Protein product: CSAISWTGHNQPQHF.

This chain connects TRBV6-6 to TRBJ1-3; D call uncertain. Trimming cost V 5 bases and J 2 bases, with 16 bases left between them. Germline CDR1 MNHNY, CDR2 SVGAGI (reference sequence). The CDR3 extends over 16 amino acids. The CDR3 bases are TGTGCCAGCAGTGAAGCGGACTTAACAGCTGGAAACACCATATATTTT. This encodes CASSEADLTAGNTIYF.

This clonotype occurred a few times. The chain links TRBV20-1 to TRBJ1-1; tentative D call: TRBD1 (6 bases). The CDR3 sequence is 15 residues long. The germline V gene encodes CDR1 DFQATT and CDR2 SNEGSKA (reference sequence). V shed 2 bases and J shed 0 bases, with 13 bases lying between them. The CDR3 DNA reads as TGCAGTGCTAGACCGGACAGTTCCATGAACACTGAAGCTTTCTTT. Its translation: CSARPDSSMNTEAFF.

There are a few counts of this clonotype. CDR3 in amino acids: CASSLIRVSRTEAFF. CDR3 bases: TGTGCCAGCAGCTTGATCAGGGTTTCGCGCACTGAAGCTTTCTTT. The chain combines TRBV5-6 with TRBJ1-1, with D tentatively TRBD1 (5 bases). V was clipped by 1 base and J by 4 bases, with 14 bases between them. The CDR3 contains 15 residues. Germline V gene sequence: CDR1 SGHDT, CDR2 YYEEEE. Together with reference TRBV5-6 and TRBJ1-1, the CDR3 gives the full variable domain: DAGVTQSPTHLIKTRGQQVTLRCSPKSGHDTVSWYQQALGQGPQFIFQYYEEEERQRGNFPDRFSGHQFPNYSSELNVNALLLGDSALYLCASSLIRVSRTEAFFGQGTRLTVV.

The rearrangement joins TRBV20-1 to TRBJ2-5; 9 positions agree with TRBD2. Germline assignment: CDR1 DFQATT and CDR2 SNEGSKA (reference sequence). Losses at the gene ends were 4 bases for V and 1 base for J; bases not matched to a gene: 4. The CDR3 has 14 amino acids. CDR3 DNA: TGCAGTGCTACCCTAGCGGGATTCCAAGAGACCCAGTACTTC. The encoded protein is CSATLAGFQETQYF.

This clonotype was counted only a few times. A read error may account for a junction end that differs from germline. The V gene is TRBV19, the J gene TRBJ2-7; no clear D. CDR1 and CDR2 from the germline V gene are LNHDA and SQIVND (reference sequence). The CDR3 spans 11 residues. CDR3 bases: TGTGTCAGTACTTCGACGAACGAGCAGTACTTC. As protein: CVSTSTNEQYF.

This clonotype was found a few times. The rearrangement uses TRBV20-1 and TRBJ2-7, with D unresolved. Per germline, CDR1 DFQATT and CDR2 SNEGSKA (reference sequence). V lost 5 bases, J lost 3 bases, and 8 bases lay in between. This CDR3 is 11 amino acids long. DNA for the CDR3: TGCAGTGCTGAACTTCGCTACGAGCAGTACTTC. Protein: CSAELRYEQYF.

To note about this clonotype: With a far larger clone one base away, a read error is the likely cause. The chain recombines TRBV20-1 with TRBJ2-2; maybe TRBD1 (6 bases). CDR1 and CDR2 (germline): DFQATT, SNEGSKA (reference sequence). The CDR3 extends over 13 amino acids. V was clipped by 2 bases and J by 3 bases, with 7 bases between them. The CDR3 coding sequence is TGCAGTGCTAGACAGGGGTACACCGGGGAGCTGTTTTTT. Translating it yields CSARQGYTGELFF.

This clonotype was detected only a few times. The V call is TRBV12-3 or TRBV12-4, the J call TRBJ1-5, with TRBD1 matching over 7 bases. CDR3 length: 17 residues. Trimming removed 5 bases from V and 5 bases from J; junction bases left unmatched: 15. The CDR3 loop reads CASSLHAGTVTHQPQHF. For the CDR3, the DNA is TGTGCCAGCAGTCTCCACGCCGGGACAGTGACCCATCAGCCCCAGCATTTT.

This clonotype was observed a handful of times. The chain couples TRBV12-3 or TRBV12-4 to TRBJ2-5; TRBD2 might be the D (5 bases). The CDR3 has 14 amino acids. Trimming removed 0 bases at V and 7 bases at J, with 12 bases between. For the CDR3, the DNA is TGTGCCAGCAGTTTAGCTAGCGTTCCAGGGACCCAGTACTTC. Translated, it gives CASSLASVPGTQYF.

This chain connects TRBV3-1 to TRBJ1-6; the match to TRBD1 covers 8 bases. V gave up 1 base and J gave up 9 bases; unmatched junction bases: 11. The CDR3 totals 17 residues. Germline V CDR1 and CDR2: LGHDT, YNNKEL (reference sequence). The CDR3 DNA sequence: TGTGCCAGCAGCCAAGTCCTGCGACAGGGGTTTTCTTCACCCCTCCACTTT. This translates into CASSQVLRQGFSSPLHF.

The V call is TRBV2, the J call TRBJ2-5, with TRBD2 as a possible D gene (6 bases). Trimming took off 8 bases at V and 9 bases at J, with 16 bases between the two ends. Germline-derived CDR1 and CDR2 are SNHLY and FYNNEI. The CDR3 is made up of 12 amino acids. CDR3 sequence: CASDGGKAAQYF. The CDR3 nucleotides are TGTGCCAGCGACGGGGGAAAGGCGGCCCAGTACTTC.

The rearrangement uses TRBV5-1 and TRBJ2-2; D is unclear. Germline-derived CDR1 and CDR2 are SGHRS and YFSETQ. The CDR3 contains 12 residues. V was shortened by 1 base and J by 9 bases, with 7 bases between the two germline ends. The CDR3 sequence is CASSLTGRELFF. The CDR3, as DNA: TGCGCCAGCAGCTTGACCGGGCGGGAGCTGTTTTTT.